This T cell receptor (beta chain) was sequenced in a study of T cell changes during pregnancy in multiple sclerosis. Some clones are missing from TCRdb's copy, which holds only in-frame ones; the method was immunoSEQ multiplex PCR. The data contain 79,000 or so clones, about 88% of them seen just once; the ten biggest clones take up over 3%. V was pared by 4 bases and J by 0 bases, with 8 bases of the junction left unmatched. Germline V gene data show CDR1 as SQVTM and CDR2 as ANQGSEA. The CDR3 is 15 residues long. The chain joins TRBV29-1 to TRBJ1-1; TRBD1 matches 7 bases. The TCR originated in a female donor with multiple sclerosis, enrolled in a pregnancy study. The sequencing used peripheral blood, collected before pregnancy. The CDR3 coding sequence is TGCAGCGTTGTGGGGACAGCGAAGATGAACACTGAAGCTTTCTTT. Protein sequence: CSVVGTAKMNTEAFF.